The 6 T cell receptor beta chains below were found in one sample sequenced in a study of shared clonotypes between healthy human individuals. Method: immunoSEQ multiplex PCR; TCRdb's copy keeps in-frame clones and lacks some. This table has roughly 1,500,000 clones, 95% to 99% appearing once. The sample taken for sequencing was naive CD4+ T cells sorted from blood. Described subset: CD45RA+ positively selected. These receptors were collected from a man aged 30 to 45 in good health.

This chain joins TRBV18 and TRBJ2-1; possibly TRBD2 for D (5 bases). The CDR3 sequence is 17 residues long. Germline CDR1 is KGHSH and CDR2 is LQKENI. The V gene lost 3 bases and the J gene lost 7 bases, with 22 bases spanning the gap. The CDR3 region has the DNA TGTGCCAGCTCACCTCCCCTTTCGGGGTTCGAACGGAATGAGCAGTTCTTC. It yields the protein CASSPPLSGFERNEQFF.

The genes are TRBV7-8 and TRBJ1-2; TRBD1 might be the D (5 bases). Germline V lookup: CDR1 SGHVS, CDR2 FQNEAQ. This CDR3 has 14 amino acids. V was clipped by 5 bases and J by 3 bases, with 13 bases between them. The CDR3 DNA follows: TGTGCCAGCAGCCCAGGTGGCAGGGACTATGGCTACACCTTC. Translation: CASSPGGRDYGYTF.

The chain joins TRBV19 to TRBJ2-1; tentative D call: TRBD2 (5 bases). The CDR3 extends over 19 amino acids. From germline, CDR1 is LNHDA and CDR2 SQIVND (reference sequence). Trimming took 3 bases from V and 0 from J, leaving 21 bases between them. CDR3 amino acids: CASSIRRLGGSSSYNEQFF. The CDR3 DNA follows: TGTGCCAGTAGTATTCGTCGTCTCGGCGGGTCGAGCTCCTACAATGAGCAGTTCTTC.

The chain uses TRBV27 and TRBJ1-1; D perhaps matches TRBD1 (5 bases). This CDR3 has 14 residues. CDR1 MNHEY and CDR2 SMNVEV come from the germline V gene (reference sequence). V lost 5 bases, J lost 0 bases, and 10 bases lay in between. The CDR3 reads CASSGRGLNTEAFF. Written as DNA, the CDR3 is TGTGCCAGCAGTGGAAGGGGCTTGAACACTGAAGCTTTCTTT.

The genes are TRBV6-1 and TRBJ2-5; D remains unclear. The CDR3 totals 15 residues. Trimming removed 6 bases from V and 5 bases from J, with 19 bases in between. CDR1 and CDR2 from the germline V gene are MNHNS and SASEGT. CDR3 amino acids: CASRDPSPGKETQYF. DNA of the CDR3: TGTGCCAGCAGAGATCCCTCGCCCGGTAAGGAGACCCAGTACTTC.

This clone appeared a single time. The J gene is TRBJ2-7, the V gene TRBV4-3; D unresolved. This CDR3 has 17 amino acids. Germline V gene data show CDR1 as LGHNA and CDR2 as YSLEER. V was cut by 0 bases and J by 0 bases, with 15 bases left in between. The chain's CDR3 is CASSQDTLGANSYEQYF. CDR3 DNA: TGCGCCAGCAGCCAAGATACCCTGGGCGCAAACTCCTACGAGCAGTACTTC.